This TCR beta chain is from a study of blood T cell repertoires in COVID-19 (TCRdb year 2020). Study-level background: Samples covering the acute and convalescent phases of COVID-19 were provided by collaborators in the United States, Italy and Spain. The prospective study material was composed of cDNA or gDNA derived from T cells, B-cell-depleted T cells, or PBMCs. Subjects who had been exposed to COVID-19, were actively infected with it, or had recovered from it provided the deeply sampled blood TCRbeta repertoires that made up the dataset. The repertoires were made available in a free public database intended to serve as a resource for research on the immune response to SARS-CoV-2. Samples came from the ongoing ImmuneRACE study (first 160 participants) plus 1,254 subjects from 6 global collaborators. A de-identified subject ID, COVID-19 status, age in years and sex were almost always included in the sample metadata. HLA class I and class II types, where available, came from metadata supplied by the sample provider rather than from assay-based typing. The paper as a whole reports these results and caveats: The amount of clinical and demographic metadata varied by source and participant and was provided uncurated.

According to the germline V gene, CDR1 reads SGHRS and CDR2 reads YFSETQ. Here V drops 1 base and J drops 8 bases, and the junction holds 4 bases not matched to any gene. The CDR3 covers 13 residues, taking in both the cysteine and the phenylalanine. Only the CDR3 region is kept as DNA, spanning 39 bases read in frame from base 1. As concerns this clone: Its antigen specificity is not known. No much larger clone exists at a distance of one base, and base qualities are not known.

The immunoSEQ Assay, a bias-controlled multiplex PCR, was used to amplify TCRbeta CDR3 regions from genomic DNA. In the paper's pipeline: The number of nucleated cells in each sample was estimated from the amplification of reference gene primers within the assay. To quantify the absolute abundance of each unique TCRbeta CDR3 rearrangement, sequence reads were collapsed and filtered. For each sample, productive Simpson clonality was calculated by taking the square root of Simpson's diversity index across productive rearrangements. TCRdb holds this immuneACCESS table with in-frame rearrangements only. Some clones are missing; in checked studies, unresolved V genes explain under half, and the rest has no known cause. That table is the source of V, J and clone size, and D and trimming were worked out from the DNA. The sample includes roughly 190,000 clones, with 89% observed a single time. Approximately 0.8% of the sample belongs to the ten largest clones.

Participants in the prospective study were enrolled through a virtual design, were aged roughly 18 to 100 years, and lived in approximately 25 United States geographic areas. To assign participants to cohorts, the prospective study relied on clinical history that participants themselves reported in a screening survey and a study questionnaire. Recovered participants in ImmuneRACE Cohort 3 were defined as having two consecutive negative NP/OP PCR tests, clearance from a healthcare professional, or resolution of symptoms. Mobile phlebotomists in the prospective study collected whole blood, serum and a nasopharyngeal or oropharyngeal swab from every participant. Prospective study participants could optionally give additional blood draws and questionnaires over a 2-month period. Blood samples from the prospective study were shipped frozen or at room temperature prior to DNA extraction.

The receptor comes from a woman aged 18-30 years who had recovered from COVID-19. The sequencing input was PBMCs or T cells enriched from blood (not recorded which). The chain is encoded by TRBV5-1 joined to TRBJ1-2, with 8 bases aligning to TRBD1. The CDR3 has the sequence CASSLQGAEGYTF. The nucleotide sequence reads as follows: TGCGCCAGCAGCTTGCAGGGGGCAGAGGGCTACACCTTC.